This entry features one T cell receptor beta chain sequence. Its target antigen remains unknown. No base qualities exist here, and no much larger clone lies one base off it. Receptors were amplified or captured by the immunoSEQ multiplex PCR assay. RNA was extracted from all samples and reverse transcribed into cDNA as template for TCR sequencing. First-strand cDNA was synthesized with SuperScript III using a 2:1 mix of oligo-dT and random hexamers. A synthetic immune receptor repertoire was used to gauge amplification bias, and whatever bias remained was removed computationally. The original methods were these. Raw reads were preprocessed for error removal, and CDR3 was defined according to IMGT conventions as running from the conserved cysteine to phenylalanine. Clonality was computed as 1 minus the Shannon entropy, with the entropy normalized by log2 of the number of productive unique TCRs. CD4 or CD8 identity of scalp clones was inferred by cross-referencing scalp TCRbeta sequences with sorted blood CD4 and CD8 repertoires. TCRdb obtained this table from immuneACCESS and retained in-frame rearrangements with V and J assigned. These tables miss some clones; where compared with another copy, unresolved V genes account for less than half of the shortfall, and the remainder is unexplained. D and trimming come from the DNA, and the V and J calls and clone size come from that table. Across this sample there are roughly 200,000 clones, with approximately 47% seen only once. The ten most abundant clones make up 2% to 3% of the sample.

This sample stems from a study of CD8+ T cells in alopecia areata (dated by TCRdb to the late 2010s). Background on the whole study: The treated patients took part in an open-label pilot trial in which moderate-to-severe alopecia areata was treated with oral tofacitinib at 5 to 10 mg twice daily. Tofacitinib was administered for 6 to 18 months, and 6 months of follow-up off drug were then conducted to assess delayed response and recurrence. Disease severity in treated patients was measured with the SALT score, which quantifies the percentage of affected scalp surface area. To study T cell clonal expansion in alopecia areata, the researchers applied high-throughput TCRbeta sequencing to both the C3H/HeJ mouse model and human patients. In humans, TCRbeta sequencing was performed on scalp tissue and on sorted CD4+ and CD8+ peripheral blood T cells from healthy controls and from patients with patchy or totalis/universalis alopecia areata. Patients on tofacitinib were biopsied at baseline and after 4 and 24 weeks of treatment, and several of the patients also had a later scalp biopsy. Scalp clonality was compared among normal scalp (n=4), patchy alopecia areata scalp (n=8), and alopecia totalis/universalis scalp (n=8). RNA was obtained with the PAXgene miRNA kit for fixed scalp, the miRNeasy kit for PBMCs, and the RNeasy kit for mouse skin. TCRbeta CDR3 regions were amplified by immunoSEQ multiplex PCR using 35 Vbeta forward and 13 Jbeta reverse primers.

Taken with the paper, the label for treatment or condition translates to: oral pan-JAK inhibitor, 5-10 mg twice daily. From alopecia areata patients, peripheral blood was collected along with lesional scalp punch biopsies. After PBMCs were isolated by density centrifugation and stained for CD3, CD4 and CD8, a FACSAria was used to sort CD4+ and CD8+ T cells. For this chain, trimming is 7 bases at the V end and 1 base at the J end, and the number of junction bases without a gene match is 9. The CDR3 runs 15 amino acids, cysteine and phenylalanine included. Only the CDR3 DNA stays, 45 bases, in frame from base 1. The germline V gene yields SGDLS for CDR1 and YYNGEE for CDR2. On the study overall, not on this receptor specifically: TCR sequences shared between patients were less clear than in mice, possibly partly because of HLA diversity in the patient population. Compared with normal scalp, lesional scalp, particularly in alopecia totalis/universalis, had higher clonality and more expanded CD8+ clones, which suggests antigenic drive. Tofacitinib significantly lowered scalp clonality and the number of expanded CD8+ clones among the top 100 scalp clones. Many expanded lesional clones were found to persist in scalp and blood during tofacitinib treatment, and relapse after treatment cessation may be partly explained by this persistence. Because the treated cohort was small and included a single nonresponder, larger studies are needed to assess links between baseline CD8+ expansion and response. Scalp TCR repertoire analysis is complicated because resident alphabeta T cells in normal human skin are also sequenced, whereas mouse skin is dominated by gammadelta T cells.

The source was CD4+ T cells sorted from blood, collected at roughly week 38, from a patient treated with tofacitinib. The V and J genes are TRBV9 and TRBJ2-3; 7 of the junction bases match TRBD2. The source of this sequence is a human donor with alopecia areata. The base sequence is TGTGCCAGCTCTCCCATAGCGGGCCGCACAGATACGCAGTATTTT. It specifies CASSPIAGRTDTQYF.